One T cell receptor beta chain is described in this entry. Its specificity is not known. There are 15 residues in the CDR3. V shed 5 bases and J 6 bases; nucleotides not matched to a gene: 9. From germline, CDR1 is DFQATT and CDR2 SNEGSKA (reference sequence). This sample is drawn from a study of type 1 regulatory T cells. For the study at large: An in vitro protocol generated T-allo10, a Tr1-enriched, alloantigen-specific CD4 T cell product.

One entry per CDR3 protein results from TCRdb running MiXCR on the reads. The table records 25,000 or so distinct CDR3 sequences, 72% of them present only once. Sequenced material: cultured T cells, either the whole culture or a sorted T cell fraction (not recorded which). Indicated subset: Tr1-enriched cell product generated in vitro against host alloantigens. This chain joins TRBV20-1 and TRBJ2-5; 13 nucleotides line up with TRBD2. The origin of this receptor is a human donor in good health. CDR3 sequence reads: CSALRTSGGYQTQYF. CDR3 coding DNA: TGCAGTGCTCTCCGGACTAGCGGGGGTTATCAGACCCAGTACTTC.